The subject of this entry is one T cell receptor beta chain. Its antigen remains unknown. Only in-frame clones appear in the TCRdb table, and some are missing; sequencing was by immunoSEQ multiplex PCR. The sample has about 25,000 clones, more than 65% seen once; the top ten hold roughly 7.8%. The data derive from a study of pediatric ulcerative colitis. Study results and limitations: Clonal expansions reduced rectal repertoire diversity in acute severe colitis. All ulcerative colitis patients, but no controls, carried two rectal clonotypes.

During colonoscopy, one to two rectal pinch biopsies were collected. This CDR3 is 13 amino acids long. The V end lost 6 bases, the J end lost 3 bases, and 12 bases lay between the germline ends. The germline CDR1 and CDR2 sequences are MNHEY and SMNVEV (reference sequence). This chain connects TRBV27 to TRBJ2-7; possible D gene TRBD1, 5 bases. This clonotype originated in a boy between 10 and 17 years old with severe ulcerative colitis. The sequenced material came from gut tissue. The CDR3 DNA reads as TGTGCCAGCAGCCCTACGCAGGGCTACGAGCAGTACTTC. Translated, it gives CASSPTQGYEQYF.